This TCR beta chain was sequenced for a study of cytomegalovirus exposure and HLA in healthy donors. Details on this clone: The antigen is unknown.

V shed 5 bases and J 4 bases; nucleotides not matched to a gene: 8. The CDR3 loop spans 14 amino acids. Germline V gene lookup returns CDR1 SGHDT and CDR2 YYEEEE. Broader study findings: Within a later analysis, the majority of CMV-associated TCR beta chains appeared HLA-restricted.

The study sampled nominally healthy donors, though unrecorded immune exposures were likely. The PCR was carried out with 60 Vbeta primers and 13 Jbeta primers. Clones were read by immunoSEQ multiplex PCR, and TCRdb kept only the in-frame ones, dropping some. The table records a few hundred thousand clones, roughly 91% of them present only once. The sequence was collected from a girl aged 2-15 years in good health and CMV-seronegative. The chain uses TRBV5-6 and TRBJ1-2; 7 bases align to TRBD1. The sample was PBMCs. The CDR3 reads CASSPLGQSYGYTF. The CDR3 DNA reads TGTGCCAGCAGTCCCTTGGGACAGTCCTATGGCTACACCTTC.